This T cell receptor (beta chain) appears in the sequencing data of a study of cytomegalovirus exposure and HLA in healthy donors. Study context: Genotyping showed around four fifths of almost 400 donors falling in the Caucasian-associated ancestry cluster.

General study points: On later analysis, the bulk of CMV-associated TCR beta chains appeared to be HLA-restricted.

In the PCR, 60 Vbeta and 13 Jbeta primers were used. The repertoire was sequenced with immunoSEQ multiplex PCR; TCRdb's copy has only in-frame clones and lacks some. The table lists about 140,000 clones, 80% of them singletons. This CDR3 has 14 amino acids. V gave up 6 bases and J gave up 6 bases; unmatched junction bases: 10. Germline lookup yields CDR1 SQVTM and CDR2 ANQGSEA. This clone was observed once. Its antigen is still unknown. The source is a man aged 30-40 years in good health and CMV-seronegative. The gene calls are TRBV29-1 and TRBJ1-1; 10 bases agree with TRBD1. The sequencing input was PBMCs. The CDR3 here is CSVPGGDRGSEAFF. In DNA form, the CDR3 reads TGCAGCGTCCCGGGGGGGGACAGGGGCTCTGAAGCTTTCTTT. Supplemented by reference TRBV29-1 and TRBJ1-1, the full variable domain reads SAVISQKPSRDICQRGTSLTIQCQVDSQVTMMFWYRQQPGQSLTLIATANQGSEATYESGFVIDKFPISRPNLTFSTLTVSNMSPEDSSIYLCSVPGGDRGSEAFFGQGTRLTVV.